This is a list of T cell receptor beta chains from one sample in a study of T cells in Graves' hyperthyroidism and ophthalmopathy. TCRdb re-called the multiplex PCR reads through MiXCR, storing one row per CDR3 protein. The sample records hundreds of thousands of distinct CDR3 sequences, roughly 45% being singletons. Sequencing was done on a sample of peripheral blood or thyroid tissue (not recorded which). The source of these receptors is an adult man with Graves' disease, either hyperthyroidism or ophthalmopathy (not recorded which). CDR3s include the opening cysteine and the closing phenylalanine or tryptophan.

cdr3_aa	v_call	j_call
CASGKGQGSNQPQHF	TRBV2	TRBJ1-5
CASSGTGGAETQYF	TRBV2	TRBJ2-5
CASSFRGETYEQYF	TRBV7-9	TRBJ2-7
CASSIAGVLTGELFF	TRBV7-9	TRBJ2-2
CASSLAREEGRYGYTF	TRBV7-9	TRBJ1-2
CTSSLNEDQPQHF	TRBV12-3/TRBV12-4	TRBJ1-5
CSAPRPTGLGSTF	TRBV29-1	TRBJ1-2
CASSLIGRQGNTEAFF	TRBV7-3	TRBJ1-1
CSASGVGANVLTF	TRBV20-1	TRBJ2-6
CASRDSRRQAEKLFF	TRBV2	TRBJ1-4
CASSAGSYNEQFF	TRBV5-1	TRBJ2-1
CSGRTGDEAFF	TRBV29-1	TRBJ1-1
CASSSTGSQGPQHF	TRBV6-6	TRBJ1-5
CASTSTGSNQPQHF	TRBV7-9	TRBJ1-5
CATSSLGPGDYSNQPQHF	TRBV15	TRBJ1-5
CSVGAGGAGANVLTF	TRBV29-1	TRBJ2-6
CASSLGGFGPNTEAFF	TRBV9	TRBJ1-1
CASSLWASSYSNQPQHF	TRBV2	TRBJ1-5
CASSSVRGTVISPLHF	TRBV5-4	TRBJ1-6
CASSLVPQSYEQYF	TRBV7-9	TRBJ2-7
CSLAGGSVNTEAFF	TRBV29-1	TRBJ1-1
CASSHWGDGGEKLFF	TRBV2	TRBJ1-4
CSAAIDGDNSPLHF	TRBV20-1	TRBJ1-6
CASSPIGGGIQPQHF	TRBV12-3/TRBV12-4	TRBJ1-5
CASSLVRGDYATIYF	TRBV7-2	TRBJ1-3
CASSELFDWVNTGELFF	TRBV7-9	TRBJ2-2
CATSWGTGDNQPQHF	TRBV24-1	TRBJ1-5
CSVETGLDGYTF	TRBV29-1	TRBJ1-2
CAIRGQGGAYEQYF	TRBV10-3	TRBJ2-7
CATSSVERVSFAREIQYF	TRBV15	TRBJ2-5
CAWSPRDGSNQPQHF	TRBV19	TRBJ1-5
CATSARLTGELFF	TRBV24-1	TRBJ2-2
CASSGTGTENTEAFF	TRBV7-9	TRBJ1-1
CASSSGGREHEQYF	TRBV7-9	TRBJ2-7
CSPVDRTSGAFPGETQYF	TRBV20-1	TRBJ2-5
CSSEQTGGWNGYTF	TRBV29-1	TRBJ1-2
CASSSGPTRYTF	TRBV12-3/TRBV12-4	TRBJ1-2
CSAREGGFGYTF	TRBV20-1	TRBJ1-2
CASSQWGQGDNQPQHF	TRBV2	TRBJ1-5
CASSTSDNYGYTF	TRBV2	TRBJ1-2
CASSPGQSPGYTF	TRBV9	TRBJ1-2
CASSGVPRRGYTF	TRBV2	TRBJ1-2
CASSIKGSGTGELFF	TRBV19	TRBJ2-2
CASSVVGGSGNTIYF	TRBV9	TRBJ1-3
CASSESTGSYEQYF	TRBV2	TRBJ2-7
CASSPPQGAHYEQYF	TRBV25-1	TRBJ2-7
CASSLMRAPNTEAFF	TRBV7-8	TRBJ1-1
CASSFTGAGNQPQHF	TRBV5-1	TRBJ1-5
CASSQPHGRSGNTIYF	TRBV14	TRBJ1-3
CASSFTWENTEAFF	TRBV7-3	TRBJ1-1
CASSSGQGETQHF	TRBV12-3/TRBV12-4	TRBJ1-5
CASSLGSRTEASF	TRBV7-9	TRBJ1-1
CASSQGLARTSYEQYF	TRBV2	TRBJ2-7
CSAEGLYGYTF	TRBV29-1	TRBJ1-2
CASSEALLARDSPLHF	TRBV6-1	TRBJ1-6
CASSLGLAGSSYEQYF	TRBV7-2	TRBJ2-7
CASSLAGHNPQQF	TRBV7-8	TRBJ1-5
CSVGQGIDYEQYF	TRBV29-1	TRBJ2-7
CASSADSREAFF	TRBV7-2	TRBJ1-1
CASSGPGRRDYGYTF	TRBV9	TRBJ1-2